The 24 T cell receptor beta chains below were found in one sample sequenced in a study of T-cell reconstitution after alpha-beta-depleted transplantation in children. Unique molecular identifiers were used to barcode this TCRbeta library. Using its own MiXCR run on the PCR reads, TCRdb lists one record per CDR3 protein. Of 300,000 to 400,000 distinct CDR3 sequences detected, about an eighth appear once; the ten largest clones hold over 3.5%. The sequenced sample was PBMCs, obtained from the stem cell graft. The receptors derive from a human donor who donated a stem cell graft to a child with Fanconi anemia.

The J gene is TRBJ1-3, the V gene TRBV4-2, with D maybe TRBD1 (5 bases). The CDR3 consists of 15 residues. In germline, CDR1 is LGHNA, CDR2 YNFKEQ. The V gene lost 2 bases and the J gene lost 4 bases, with 12 bases spanning the gap. In DNA form, the CDR3 reads TGTGCCAGCAGCCAACCGGGACGGCGGGGAAACACCATATATTTT. Protein product: CASSQPGRRGNTIYF.

This chain connects TRBV5-1 to TRBJ2-1, with D hard to call. Germline lookup yields CDR1 SGHRS and CDR2 YFSETQ. This CDR3 has 15 residues. V lost 0 bases, J lost 2 bases, and 9 bases lay in between. The CDR3 is CASSLGGTTYNEQFF. DNA for the CDR3: TGCGCCAGCAGCTTGGGGGGTACTACCTACAATGAGCAGTTCTTC.

This chain joins TRBV18 and TRBJ2-2; no firm D call. V was clipped by 1 base and J by 1 base, with 4 bases between them. The CDR3 runs 14 residues. Germline V gene sequence: CDR1 KGHSH, CDR2 LQKENI. CDR3 sequence reads: CASSPRQNTGELFF. The DNA for the CDR3 is TGTGCCAGCTCACCACGCCAGAACACCGGGGAGCTGTTTTTT. The full variable domain, rest sourced from reference TRBV18 and TRBJ2-2, is NAGVMQNPRHLVRRRGQEARLRCSPMKGHSHVYWYRQLPEEGLKFMVYLQKENIIDESGMPKERFSAEFPKEGPSILRIQQVVRGDSAAYFCASSPRQNTGELFFGEGSRLTVL.

A remark on this clonotype: At one of its ends the junction is not consistent with the germline gene, which may arise from a read error. The CDR3 sequence is CASGLVFDSAEAFF. The CDR3 bases are TGCGCCAGCGGCTTGGTCTTCGATTCGGCTGAAGCTTTCTTT. The chain links TRBV5-1 to TRBJ1-1; no definite D call. CDR1 is SGHRS and CDR2 is YFSETQ in the germline V gene. The CDR3 is made up of 14 amino acids.

V is TRBV11-2 and J is TRBJ2-5, with unresolved D. Looked up from germline, CDR1 is SGHAT and CDR2 is FQNNGV. V lost 1 base and J 4 bases, leaving 13 bases between the germline ends. CDR3 length: 15 amino acids. The CDR3 coding sequence is TGTGCCAGCAGCTTAGGGGCAGCGATAGCAGAGACCCAGTACTTC. Translation gives CASSLGAAIAETQYF.

This clonotype was detected ten times or more. This CDR3 reads CASGPGEPAVELFF. CDR3 DNA sequence: TGTGCCAGTGGACCAGGGGAACCCGCCGTGGAGCTGTTTTTT. This chain joins TRBV9 and TRBJ2-2, with D perhaps matching TRBD1 (6 bases). V lost 8 bases and J lost 10, with 21 bases in between. Germline loops: CDR1 SGDLS, CDR2 YYNGEE. The CDR3 is 14 residues long.

This sequence joins TRBV11-3 and TRBJ2-5, with D tentatively TRBD2 (7 bases). Trimming removed 5 bases from V and 3 bases from J, with 16 bases in between. CDR1 and CDR2 from the germline V gene are SGHNT and YENEEA. This CDR3 is 15 amino acids long. CDR3 DNA sequence: TGTGCCAGCAGCCGGGGGGCAGGGTCGAAAGAGACCCAGTACTTC. It is translated as CASSRGAGSKETQYF.

The V call is TRBV28, the J call TRBJ2-3; 8 bases are shared with TRBD1. Germline CDR1 is MDHEN and CDR2 is SYDVKM. J lost 3 bases, V lost 6 bases, and 11 bases had no gene match. The CDR3 covers 16 residues. CDR3 region: CASRSLWDRKTDTQYF. In DNA form, the CDR3 reads TGTGCCAGCAGGTCTCTGTGGGACAGGAAAACAGATACGCAGTATTTT.

This clonotype has at least ten counts. The V gene is TRBV29-1, the J gene TRBJ2-5, with 10 bases identical to TRBD2. V shed 1 base and J 4 bases; nucleotides not matched to a gene: 9. Per germline, CDR1 SQVTM and CDR2 ANQGSEA. The CDR3 extends over 16 amino acids. The CDR3: CSVEVAGGWSRETQYF. DNA for the CDR3: TGCAGCGTTGAAGTAGCGGGGGGTTGGTCGAGAGAGACCCAGTACTTC.

The chain combines TRBV15 with TRBJ1-1, with D maybe TRBD1 (6 bases). Trimming stripped 5 bases from V and 11 bases from J, with 15 bases between. The germline gives CDR1 LNHNV, CDR2 YYDKDF (reference sequence). The CDR3 sequence is 12 residues long. CDR3 residues: CATSSTGYRAFF. CDR3 coding DNA: TGTGCCACCAGCTCAACAGGGTATCGGGCTTTCTTT.

The chain joins TRBV30 to TRBJ2-1; D might be TRBD2 (5 bases). CDR1 is GTSNPN and CDR2 is SVGIG in the germline V gene (reference sequence). The CDR3 spans 13 residues. Trimming removed 4 bases from V and 2 bases from J, with 9 bases in between. The DNA of the CDR3 is TGTGCCTGGAATATCGGGACCTACAATGAGCAGTTCTTC. It is translated as CAWNIGTYNEQFF. Full variable domain (rest looked up from reference TRBV30 and TRBJ2-1): SQTIHQWPATLVQPVGSPLSLECTVEGTSNPNLYWYRQAAGRGLQLLFYSVGIGQISSEVPQNLSASRPQDRQFILSSKKLLLSDSGFYLCAWNIGTYNEQFFGPGTRLTVL.

V and J are TRBV5-1 and TRBJ2-7, with a possible D match to TRBD2 (6 bases). The CDR3 totals 16 residues. With 0 bases removed from V and 2 bases from J, the gap between germline ends came to 15 bases. From germline, CDR1 is SGHRS and CDR2 YFSETQ. CDR3 residues: CASSLALLAEAYEQYF. CDR3 DNA sequence: TGCGCCAGCAGCTTGGCGCTACTAGCCGAAGCCTACGAGCAGTACTTC.

The J gene is TRBJ2-3, the V gene TRBV4-2; tentative D call: TRBD2 (7 bases). Trimming stripped 5 bases from V and 1 base from J, with 13 bases between. The germline V gene encodes CDR1 LGHNA and CDR2 YNFKEQ. The CDR3 spans 15 residues. CDR3 DNA: TGTGCCAGCAGCTCCTGGGAGGGGGGCACAGATACGCAGTATTTT. It translates to CASSSWEGGTDTQYF.

This clonotype showed up many times. V usage is TRBV15 and J usage is TRBJ2-1; 10 nucleotides match TRBD2. The V gene's germline CDR1 is LNHNV and CDR2 YYDKDF (reference sequence). V was pared by 1 base and J by 7 bases, with 7 bases of the junction left unmatched. The CDR3 runs 16 residues. CDR3 loop: CATSRGSGTSVNEQFF. In nucleotides, the CDR3 is TGTGCCACCAGCAGAGGCTCCGGGACTAGCGTGAATGAGCAGTTCTTC. The whole variable domain, remainder taken from reference TRBV15 and TRBJ2-1, is DAMVIQNPRYQVTQFGKPVTLSCSQTLNHNVMYWYQQKSSQAPKLLFHYYDKDFNNEADTPDNFQSRRPNTSFCFLDIRSPGLGDTAMYLCATSRGSGTSVNEQFFGPGTRLTVL.

This clonotype occurred many times. The gene calls are TRBV6-1 and TRBJ2-7, with 7 bases fitting TRBD1. There are 13 residues in the CDR3. V shed 6 bases and J 0 bases; nucleotides not matched to a gene: 2. CDR1 and CDR2 (germline): MNHNS, SASEGT. The CDR3 bases are TGTGCCAGCAGGGGACAGACCTCCTACGAGCAGTACTTC. Translating it yields CASRGQTSYEQYF.

This clonotype was seen repeatedly, ten times or more. V usage is TRBV5-1 and J usage is TRBJ1-1, with D unclear. The germline V and J ends were trimmed by 0 bases and 4 bases, with 10 bases remaining between them. This CDR3 is 14 amino acids long. Germline V gene data show CDR1 as SGHRS and CDR2 as YFSETQ. The CDR3 coding sequence is TGCGCCAGCAGCTTGGAACCATCCGGCACTGAAGCTTTCTTT. Its translation is CASSLEPSGTEAFF.

The J gene is TRBJ2-3, the V gene TRBV29-1; 9 nucleotides line up with TRBD1. Germline V gene data show CDR1 as SQVTM and CDR2 as ANQGSEA. Losses at the gene ends were 7 bases for V and 4 bases for J; bases not matched to a gene: 6. The CDR3 extends over 13 amino acids. Here the CDR3 DNA reads TGCAGCGGCCTGGGACAGGGAGCAGATACGCAGTATTTT. This sequence encodes CSGLGQGADTQYF.

J is TRBJ1-5 and V is TRBV29-1; 10 positions match TRBD1. The V segment lost 4 bases and the J segment 4 bases; nucleotides outside the gene matches: 4. The CDR3 is 14 residues long. Per germline, CDR1 SQVTM and CDR2 ANQGSEA. Here the CDR3 DNA reads TGCAGCGTTGGTGGGACAGGGGCAAATCAGCCCCAGCATTTT. This encodes CSVGGTGANQPQHF.

The V and J genes are TRBV6-1 and TRBJ1-6, with D unclear. Germline CDR1 reads MNHNS; CDR2 reads SASEGT. CDR3 length: 14 amino acids. Trimming took off 7 bases at V and 2 bases at J, with 9 bases between the two ends. CDR3 residues: CASKPATYNSPLHF. DNA of the CDR3: TGTGCCAGCAAACCGGCTACCTATAATTCACCCCTCCACTTT.

This sequence joins TRBV20-1 and TRBJ2-7, with D perhaps matching TRBD1 (6 bases). V shed 0 bases and J shed 1 base, with 13 bases lying between them. Germline V CDR1 and CDR2: DFQATT, SNEGSKA (reference sequence). The CDR3 totals 15 residues. The CDR3 here is CSARDRTQGSYEQYV. The CDR3 coding sequence is TGCAGTGCTAGAGATAGGACTCAGGGGTCCTACGAGCAGTACGTC.

The chain couples TRBV7-9 to TRBJ2-1; D remains ambiguous. V lost 5 bases, J lost 5 bases, and 10 bases lay in between. This CDR3 spans 13 amino acids. Germline V gene lookup returns CDR1 SEHNR and CDR2 FQNEAQ (reference sequence). CDR3 residues: CASSLTRDNEQFF. The CDR3 bases are TGTGCCAGCAGCCTAACCCGGGACAATGAGCAGTTCTTC.

In this sample, this clonotype turned up a few times. The chain uses TRBV27 and TRBJ2-2; D is possibly TRBD1 (6 bases). This CDR3 region has 15 residues. V lost 6 bases, J lost 1 base, and 12 bases lay in between. Per germline, CDR1 MNHEY and CDR2 SMNVEV (reference sequence). As DNA, the CDR3 is TGTGCCAGCAGCTACAGGGCTGGGAACACCGGGGAGCTGTTTTTT. The encoded protein is CASSYRAGNTGELFF.

This clonotype was seen more than once but under ten times. The chain links TRBV7-9 to TRBJ1-2, with 9 bases matching TRBD1. V gave up 3 bases and J gave up 10 bases; unmatched junction bases: 6. The CDR3 covers 13 residues. Per germline, CDR1 SEHNR and CDR2 FQNEAQ (reference sequence). The CDR3 DNA is TGTGCCAGCAGCTTGCTGGGACAGGGAGTCTACACCTTC. As protein: CASSLLGQGVYTF.

This clonotype was counted many times. The J gene is TRBJ1-1, the V gene TRBV12-3 or TRBV12-4; 8 bases are a match to TRBD1. This CDR3 is built from 15 residues. Losses at the gene ends were 4 bases for V and 5 bases for J; bases not matched to a gene: 9. The CDR3 sequence: CASSSQTGDWTEAFF. The CDR3 DNA reads as TGTGCCAGCAGTTCCCAGACAGGGGATTGGACTGAAGCTTTCTTT.